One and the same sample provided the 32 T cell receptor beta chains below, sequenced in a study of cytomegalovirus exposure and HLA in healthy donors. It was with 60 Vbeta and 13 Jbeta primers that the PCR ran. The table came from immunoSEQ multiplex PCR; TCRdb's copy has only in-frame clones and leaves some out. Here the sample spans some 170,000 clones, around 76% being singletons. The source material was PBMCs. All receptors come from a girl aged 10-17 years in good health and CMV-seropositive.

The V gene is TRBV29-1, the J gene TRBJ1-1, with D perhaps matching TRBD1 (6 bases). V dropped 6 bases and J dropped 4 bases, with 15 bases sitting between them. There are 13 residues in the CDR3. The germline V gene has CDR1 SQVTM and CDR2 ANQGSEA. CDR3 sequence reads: CSVEYRAGTEAFF. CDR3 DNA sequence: TGCAGCGTAGAATACAGGGCGGGCACTGAAGCTTTCTTT. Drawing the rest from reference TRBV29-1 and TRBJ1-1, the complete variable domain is SAVISQKPSRDICQRGTSLTIQCQVDSQVTMMFWYRQQPGQSLTLIATANQGSEATYESGFVIDKFPISRPNLTFSTLTVSNMSPEDSSIYLCSVEYRAGTEAFFGQGTRLTVV.

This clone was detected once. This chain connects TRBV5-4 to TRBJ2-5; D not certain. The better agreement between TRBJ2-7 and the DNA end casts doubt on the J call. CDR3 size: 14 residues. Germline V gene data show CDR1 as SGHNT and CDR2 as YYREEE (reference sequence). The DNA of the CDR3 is TGTGCCAGCAGCGCCGACACCAGCTCCTACGAGCAGTACTTC. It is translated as CASSADTSSYEQYF.

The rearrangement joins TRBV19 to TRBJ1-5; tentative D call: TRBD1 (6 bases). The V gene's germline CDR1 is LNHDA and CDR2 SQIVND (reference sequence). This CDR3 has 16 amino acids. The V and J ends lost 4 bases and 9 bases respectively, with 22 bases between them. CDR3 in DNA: TGTGCCAGTAGTACACCTATTTACAGGGCAGGAACGCCCCAGCATTTT. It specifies CASSTPIYRAGTPQHF.

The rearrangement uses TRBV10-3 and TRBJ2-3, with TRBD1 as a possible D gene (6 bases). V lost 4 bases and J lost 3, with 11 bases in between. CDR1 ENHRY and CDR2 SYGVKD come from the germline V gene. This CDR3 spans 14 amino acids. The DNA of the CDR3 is TGTGCCATCAGTGGACTGGGGGCTACAGATACGCAGTATTTT. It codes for CAISGLGATDTQYF.

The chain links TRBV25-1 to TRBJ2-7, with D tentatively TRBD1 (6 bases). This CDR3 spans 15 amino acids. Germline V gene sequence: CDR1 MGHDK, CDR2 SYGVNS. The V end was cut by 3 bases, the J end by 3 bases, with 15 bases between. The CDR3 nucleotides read TGTGCCAGCAGTGATACAGGGTTCAGTGGCTACGAGCAGTACTTC. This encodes CASSDTGFSGYEQYF.

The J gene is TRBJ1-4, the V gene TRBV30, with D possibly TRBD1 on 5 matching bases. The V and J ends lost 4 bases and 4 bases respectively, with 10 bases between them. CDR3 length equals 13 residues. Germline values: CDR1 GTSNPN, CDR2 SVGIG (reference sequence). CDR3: CAWTGIYNEKLFF. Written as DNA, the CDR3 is TGTGCCTGGACAGGGATTTATAATGAAAAACTGTTTTTT.

The CDR3 nucleotides are TGTGCCAGCAGTTGGACAGGGAACAATCAGCCCCAGCATTTT. Translated: CASSWTGNNQPQHF. The chain uses TRBV6-6 and TRBJ1-5, with 8 nucleotides matching TRBD1. The CDR3 has 14 amino acids. After removal of 4 bases from V and 3 bases from J, the junction contained 2 bases not matched to a gene. CDR1 MNHNY and CDR2 SVGAGI come from the germline V gene (reference sequence).

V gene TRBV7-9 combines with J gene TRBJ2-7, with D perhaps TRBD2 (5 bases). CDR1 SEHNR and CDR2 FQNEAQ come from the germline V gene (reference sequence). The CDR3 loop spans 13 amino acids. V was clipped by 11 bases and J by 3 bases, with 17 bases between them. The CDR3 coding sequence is TGTGCCTCTCAGGCAACCAGCGGCTACGAGCAGTACTTC. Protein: CASQATSGYEQYF.

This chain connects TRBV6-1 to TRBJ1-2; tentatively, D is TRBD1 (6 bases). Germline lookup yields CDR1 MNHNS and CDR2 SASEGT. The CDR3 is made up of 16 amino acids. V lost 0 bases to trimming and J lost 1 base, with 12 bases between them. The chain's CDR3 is CASSEARDILNYGYTF. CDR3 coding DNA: TGTGCCAGCAGTGAAGCCAGGGACATCCTTAACTATGGCTACACCTTC.

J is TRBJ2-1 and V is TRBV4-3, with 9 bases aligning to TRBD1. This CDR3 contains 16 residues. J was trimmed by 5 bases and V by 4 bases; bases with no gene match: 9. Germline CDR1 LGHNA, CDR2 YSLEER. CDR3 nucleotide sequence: TGCGCCAGCAGCCTGTACGGGACAGGGAGGAACAATGAGCAGTTCTTC. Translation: CASSLYGTGRNNEQFF.

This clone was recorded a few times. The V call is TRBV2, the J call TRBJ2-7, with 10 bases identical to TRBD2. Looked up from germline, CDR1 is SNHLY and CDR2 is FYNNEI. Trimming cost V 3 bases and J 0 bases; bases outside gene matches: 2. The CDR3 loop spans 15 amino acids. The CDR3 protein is CASSEASGGSYEQYF. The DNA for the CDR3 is TGTGCCAGCAGTGAGGCTAGCGGGGGCTCCTACGAGCAGTACTTC.

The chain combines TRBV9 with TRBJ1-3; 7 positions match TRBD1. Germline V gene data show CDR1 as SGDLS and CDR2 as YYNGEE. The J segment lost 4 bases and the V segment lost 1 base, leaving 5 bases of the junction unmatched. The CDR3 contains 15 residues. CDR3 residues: CASSVLTGNGNTIYF. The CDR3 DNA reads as TGTGCCAGCAGCGTATTGACAGGGAACGGAAACACCATATATTTT.

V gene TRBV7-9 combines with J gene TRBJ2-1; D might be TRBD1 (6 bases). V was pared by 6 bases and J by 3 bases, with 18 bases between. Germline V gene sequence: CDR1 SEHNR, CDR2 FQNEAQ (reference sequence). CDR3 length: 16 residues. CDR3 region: CASSFTGNPNYNEQFF. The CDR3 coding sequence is TGTGCCAGCAGTTTTACAGGGAATCCGAACTACAATGAGCAGTTCTTC. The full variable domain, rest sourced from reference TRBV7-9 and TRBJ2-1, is DTGVSQNPRHKITKRGQNVTFRCDPISEHNRLYWYRQTLGQGPEFLTYFQNEAQLEKSRLLSDRFSAERPKGSFSTLEIQRTEQGDSAMYLCASSFTGNPNYNEQFFGPGTRLTVL.

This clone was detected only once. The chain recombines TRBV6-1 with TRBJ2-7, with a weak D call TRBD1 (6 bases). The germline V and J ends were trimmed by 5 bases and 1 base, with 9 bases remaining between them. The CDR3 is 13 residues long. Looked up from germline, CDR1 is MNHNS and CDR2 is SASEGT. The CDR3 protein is CASSNRESYEQYF. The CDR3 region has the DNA TGTGCCAGCAGTAACAGGGAGTCCTACGAGCAGTACTTC.

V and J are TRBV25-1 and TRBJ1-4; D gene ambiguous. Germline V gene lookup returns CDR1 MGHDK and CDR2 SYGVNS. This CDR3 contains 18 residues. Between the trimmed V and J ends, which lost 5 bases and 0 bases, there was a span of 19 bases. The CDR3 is CASSTPVAGLTTNEKLFF. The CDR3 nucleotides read TGTGCCAGCAGTACCCCGGTGGCAGGACTTACAACTAATGAAAAACTGTTTTTT.

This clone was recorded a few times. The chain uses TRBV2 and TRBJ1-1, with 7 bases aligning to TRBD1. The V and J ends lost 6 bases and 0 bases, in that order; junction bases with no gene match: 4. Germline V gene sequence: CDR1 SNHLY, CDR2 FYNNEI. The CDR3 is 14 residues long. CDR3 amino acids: CASRPGQLNTEAFF. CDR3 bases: TGTGCCAGCAGACCGGGACAGTTGAACACTGAAGCTTTCTTT.

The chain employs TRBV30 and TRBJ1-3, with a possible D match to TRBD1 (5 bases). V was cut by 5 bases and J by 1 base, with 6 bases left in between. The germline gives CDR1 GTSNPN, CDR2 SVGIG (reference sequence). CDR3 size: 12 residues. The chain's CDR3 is CAWQGSGNTIYF. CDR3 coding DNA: TGTGCCTGGCAGGGTTCTGGAAACACCATATATTTT. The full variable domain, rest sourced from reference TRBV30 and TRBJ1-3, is SQTIHQWPATLVQPVGSPLSLECTVEGTSNPNLYWYRQAAGRGLQLLFYSVGIGQISSEVPQNLSASRPQDRQFILSSKKLLLSDSGFYLCAWQGSGNTIYFGEGSWLTVV.

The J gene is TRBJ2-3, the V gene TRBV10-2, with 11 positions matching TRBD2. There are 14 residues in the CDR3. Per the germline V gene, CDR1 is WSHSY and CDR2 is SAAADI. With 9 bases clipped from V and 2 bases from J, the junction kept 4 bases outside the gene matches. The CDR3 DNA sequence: TGCGCCAGTTTGACTAGCGGGGCCACAGATACGCAGTATTTT. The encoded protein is CASLTSGATDTQYF.

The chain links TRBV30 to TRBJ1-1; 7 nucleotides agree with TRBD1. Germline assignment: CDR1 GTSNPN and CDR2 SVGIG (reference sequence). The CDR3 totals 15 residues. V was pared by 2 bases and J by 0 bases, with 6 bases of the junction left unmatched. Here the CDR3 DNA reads TGTGCCTGGAGTAAAGGGACAGTGGTGAACACTGAAGCTTTCTTT. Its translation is CAWSKGTVVNTEAFF. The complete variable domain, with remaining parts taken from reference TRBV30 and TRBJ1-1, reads SQTIHQWPATLVQPVGSPLSLECTVEGTSNPNLYWYRQAAGRGLQLLFYSVGIGQISSEVPQNLSASRPQDRQFILSSKKLLLSDSGFYLCAWSKGTVVNTEAFFGQGTRLTVV.

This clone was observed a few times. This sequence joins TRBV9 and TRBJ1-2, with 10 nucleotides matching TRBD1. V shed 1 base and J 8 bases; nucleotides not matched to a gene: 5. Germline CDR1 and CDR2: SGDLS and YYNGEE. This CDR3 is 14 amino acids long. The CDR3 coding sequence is TGTGCCAGCAGCGTACTCGGGACAGGGGACGGCTACACCTTC. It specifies CASSVLGTGDGYTF.

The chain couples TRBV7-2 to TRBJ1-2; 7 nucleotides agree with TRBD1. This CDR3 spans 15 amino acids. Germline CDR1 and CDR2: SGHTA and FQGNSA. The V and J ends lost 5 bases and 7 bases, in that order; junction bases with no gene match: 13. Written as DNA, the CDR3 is TGTGCCAGCAGCCTCTACCGACAGGGCGGGGTTGGCTACACCTTC. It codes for CASSLYRQGGVGYTF.

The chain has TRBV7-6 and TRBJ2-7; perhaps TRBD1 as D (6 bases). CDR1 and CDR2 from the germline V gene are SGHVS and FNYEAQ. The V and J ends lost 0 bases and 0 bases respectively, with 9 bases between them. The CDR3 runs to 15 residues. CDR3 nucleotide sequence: TGTGCCAGCAGCTTAGCCGGGACATACTCCTACGAGCAGTACTTC. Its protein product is CASSLAGTYSYEQYF.

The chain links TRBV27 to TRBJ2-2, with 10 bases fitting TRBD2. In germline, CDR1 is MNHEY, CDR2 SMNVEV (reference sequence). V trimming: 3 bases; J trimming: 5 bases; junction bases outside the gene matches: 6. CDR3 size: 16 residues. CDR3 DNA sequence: TGTGCCAGCAGTTTCGGAAGCGGGGGGGCAACCGGGGAGCTGTTTTTT. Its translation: CASSFGSGGATGELFF.

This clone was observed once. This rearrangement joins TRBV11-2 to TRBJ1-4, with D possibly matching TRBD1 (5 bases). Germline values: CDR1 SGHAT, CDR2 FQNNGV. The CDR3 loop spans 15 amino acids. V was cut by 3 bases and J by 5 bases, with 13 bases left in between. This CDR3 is CASSFSRQPNEKLFF. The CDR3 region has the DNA TGTGCCAGCAGCTTTTCGCGACAGCCAAATGAAAAACTGTTTTTT.

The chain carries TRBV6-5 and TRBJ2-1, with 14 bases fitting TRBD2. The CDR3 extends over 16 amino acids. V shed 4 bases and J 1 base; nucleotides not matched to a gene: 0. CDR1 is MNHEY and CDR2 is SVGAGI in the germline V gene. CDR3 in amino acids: CASSWTSGGSYNEQFF. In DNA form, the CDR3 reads TGTGCCAGCAGTTGGACTAGCGGGGGGTCCTACAATGAGCAGTTCTTC.

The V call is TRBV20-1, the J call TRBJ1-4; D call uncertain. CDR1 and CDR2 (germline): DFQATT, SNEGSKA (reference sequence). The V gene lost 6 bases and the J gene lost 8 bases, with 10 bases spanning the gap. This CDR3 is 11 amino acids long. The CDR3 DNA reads TGCAGTGCCCCTCGGCGGGAAAAACTGTTTTTT. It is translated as CSAPRREKLFF.

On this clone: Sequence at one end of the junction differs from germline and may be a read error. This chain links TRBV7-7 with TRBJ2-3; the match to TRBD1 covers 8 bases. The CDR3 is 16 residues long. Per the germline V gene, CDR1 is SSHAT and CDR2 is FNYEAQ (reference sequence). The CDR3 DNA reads TGTGCTAGCAGCTTAGTGAACGGACAGGGAACAGATACGCAGTATTTT. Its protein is CASSLVNGQGTDTQYF.

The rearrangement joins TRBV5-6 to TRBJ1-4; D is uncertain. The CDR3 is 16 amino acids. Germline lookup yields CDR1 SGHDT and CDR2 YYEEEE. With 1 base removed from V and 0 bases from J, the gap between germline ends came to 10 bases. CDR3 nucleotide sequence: TGTGCCAGCAGCTTGTGGGCAGGTGCAACTAATGAAAAACTGTTTTTT. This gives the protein CASSLWAGATNEKLFF.

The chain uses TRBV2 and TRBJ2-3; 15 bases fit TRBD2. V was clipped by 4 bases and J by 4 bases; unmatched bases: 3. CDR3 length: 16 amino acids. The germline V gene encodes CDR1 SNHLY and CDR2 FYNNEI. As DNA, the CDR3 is TGTGCCAGCAGTGGGGGACTAGCGGGAGGATCAGATACGCAGTATTTT. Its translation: CASSGGLAGGSDTQYF.

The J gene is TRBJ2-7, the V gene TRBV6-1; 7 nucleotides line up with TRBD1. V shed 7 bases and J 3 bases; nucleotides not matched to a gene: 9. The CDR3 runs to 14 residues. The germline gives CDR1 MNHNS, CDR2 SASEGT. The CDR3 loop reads CASIDPDRDYEQYF. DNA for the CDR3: TGTGCCAGCATTGACCCCGACAGGGACTACGAGCAGTACTTC.

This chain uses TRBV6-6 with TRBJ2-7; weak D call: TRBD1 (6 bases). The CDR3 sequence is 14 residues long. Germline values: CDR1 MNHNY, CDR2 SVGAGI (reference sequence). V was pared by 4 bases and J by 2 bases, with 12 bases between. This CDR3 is CASSLVGAPYEQYF. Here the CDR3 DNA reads TGTGCCAGCAGTTTGGTGGGGGCCCCCTACGAGCAGTACTTC.

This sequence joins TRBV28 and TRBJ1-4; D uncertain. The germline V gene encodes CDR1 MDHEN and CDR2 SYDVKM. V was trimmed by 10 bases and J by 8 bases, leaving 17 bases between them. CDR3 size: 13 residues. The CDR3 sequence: CATLIARGEKLFF. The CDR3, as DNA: TGTGCCACCTTGATTGCCCGAGGGGAAAAACTGTTTTTT.